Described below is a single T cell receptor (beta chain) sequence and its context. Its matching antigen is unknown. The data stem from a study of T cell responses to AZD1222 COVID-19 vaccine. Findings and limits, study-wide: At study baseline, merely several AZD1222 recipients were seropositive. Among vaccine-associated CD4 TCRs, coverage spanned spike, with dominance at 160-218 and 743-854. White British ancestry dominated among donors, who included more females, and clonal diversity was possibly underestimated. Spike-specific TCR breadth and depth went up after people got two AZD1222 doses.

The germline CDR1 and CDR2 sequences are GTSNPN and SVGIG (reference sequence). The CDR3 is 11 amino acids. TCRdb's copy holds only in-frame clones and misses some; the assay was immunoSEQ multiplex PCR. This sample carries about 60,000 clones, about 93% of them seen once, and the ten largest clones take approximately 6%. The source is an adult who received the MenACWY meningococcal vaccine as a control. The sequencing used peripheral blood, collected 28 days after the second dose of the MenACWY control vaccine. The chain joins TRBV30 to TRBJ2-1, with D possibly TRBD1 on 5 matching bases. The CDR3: CVQIGANEQFF. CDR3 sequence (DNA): TGTGTTCAAATAGGGGCCAATGAGCAGTTCTTC.